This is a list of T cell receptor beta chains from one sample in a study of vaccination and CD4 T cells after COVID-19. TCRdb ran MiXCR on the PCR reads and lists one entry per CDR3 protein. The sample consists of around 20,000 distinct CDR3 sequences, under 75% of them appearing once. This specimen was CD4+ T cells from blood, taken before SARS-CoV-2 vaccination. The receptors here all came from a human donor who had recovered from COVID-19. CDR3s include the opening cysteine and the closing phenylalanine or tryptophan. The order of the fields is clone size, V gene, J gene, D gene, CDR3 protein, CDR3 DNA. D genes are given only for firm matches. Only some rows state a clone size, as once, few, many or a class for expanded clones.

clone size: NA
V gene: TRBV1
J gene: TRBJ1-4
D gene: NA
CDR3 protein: CTSSQGTEKLFF
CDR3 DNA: TGCACCAGCAGCCAAGGGACAGAAAAACTGTTTTTT

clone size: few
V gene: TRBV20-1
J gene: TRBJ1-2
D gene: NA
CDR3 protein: CSATRTNYGYTF
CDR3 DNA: TGCAGTGCTACTCGGACTAACTATGGCTACACCTTC

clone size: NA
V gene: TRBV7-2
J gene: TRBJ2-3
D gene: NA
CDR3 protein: CASSLAAFRDTQYF
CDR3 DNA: TGTGCCAGCAGCTTAGCCGCCTTTAGGGATACGCAGTATTTT

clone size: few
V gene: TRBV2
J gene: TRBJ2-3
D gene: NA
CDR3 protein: CASRKGLSHYDTQYF
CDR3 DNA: TGTGCCAGCAGGAAAGGGTTATCCCACTACGATACGCAGTATTTT

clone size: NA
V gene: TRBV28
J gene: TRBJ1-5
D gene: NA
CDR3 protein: CASSYARGGNQPQHF
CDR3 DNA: TGTGCCAGCAGTTACGCCCGGGGCGGAAATCAGCCCCAGCATTTT

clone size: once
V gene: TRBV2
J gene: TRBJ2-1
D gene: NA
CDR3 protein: CASSQSNEQFF
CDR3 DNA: TGTGCCAGCAGTCAGAGCAATGAGCAGTTCTTC

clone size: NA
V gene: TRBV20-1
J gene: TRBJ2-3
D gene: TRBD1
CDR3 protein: CSAHEQGDGTDTQYF
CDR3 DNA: TGCAGTGCTCACGAACAGGGGGATGGCACAGATACGCAGTATTTT

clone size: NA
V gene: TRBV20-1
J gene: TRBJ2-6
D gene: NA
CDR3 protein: CSAPGGQGSSGANVLTF
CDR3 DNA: TGCAGTGCCCCCGGGGGTCAGGGAAGCTCTGGGGCCAACGTCCTGACTTTC

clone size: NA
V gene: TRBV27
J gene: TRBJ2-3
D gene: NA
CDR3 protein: CASSLSYRASTDTQYF
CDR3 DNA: TGTGCCAGCAGTTTATCCTACAGGGCGAGCACAGATACGCAGTATTTT

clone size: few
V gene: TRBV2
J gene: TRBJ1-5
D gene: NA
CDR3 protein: CASSEISGRNQPQHF
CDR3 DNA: TGTGCCAGCAGTGAAATTTCAGGGAGGAATCAGCCCCAGCATTTT

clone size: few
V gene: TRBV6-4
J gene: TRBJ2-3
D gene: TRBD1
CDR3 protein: CASRKGGPTDTQYF
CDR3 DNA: TGTGCCAGCCGAAAAGGGGGCCCAACAGATACGCAGTATTTT

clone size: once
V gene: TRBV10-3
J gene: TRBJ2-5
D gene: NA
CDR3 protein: CAISESPLAGAQYF
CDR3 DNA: TGTGCCATCAGTGAGTCCCCGTTAGCCGGGGCCCAGTACTTC

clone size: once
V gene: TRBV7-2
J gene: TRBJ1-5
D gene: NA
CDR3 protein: CASSLSSNQPQHF
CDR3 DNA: TGTGCCAGCAGCTTATCGAGCAATCAGCCCCAGCATTTT

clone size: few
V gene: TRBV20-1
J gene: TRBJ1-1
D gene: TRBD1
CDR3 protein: CSARTGTGGRNTEAFF
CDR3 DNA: TGCAGTGCTAGAACCGGGACAGGGGGACGTAACACTGAAGCTTTCTTT

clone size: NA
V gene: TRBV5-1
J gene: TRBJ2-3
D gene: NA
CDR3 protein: CASSFTGDGSVDTQYF
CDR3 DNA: TGCGCCAGCAGCTTCACGGGGGACGGCTCCGTAGATACGCAGTATTTT

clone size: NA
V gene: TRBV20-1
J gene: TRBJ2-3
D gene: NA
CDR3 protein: CSARDLSLGADTQYF
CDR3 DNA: TGCAGTGCTAGAGATCTTAGCCTAGGCGCAGATACGCAGTATTTT

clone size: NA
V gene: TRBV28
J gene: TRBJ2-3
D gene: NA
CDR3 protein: CASSAPISGTQYF
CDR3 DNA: TGTGCCAGCAGTGCCCCGATATCCGGTACGCAGTATTTT

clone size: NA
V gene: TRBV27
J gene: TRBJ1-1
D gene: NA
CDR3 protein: CASSSRDFTEAFF
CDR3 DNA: TGTGCCAGCAGTTCTCGGGACTTCACTGAAGCTTTCTTT

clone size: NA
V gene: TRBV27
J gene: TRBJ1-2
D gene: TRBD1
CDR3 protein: CASSGRRQGGRGYTF
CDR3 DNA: TGTGCCAGCAGTGGCAGGCGACAGGGGGGTCGGGGCTACACCTTC

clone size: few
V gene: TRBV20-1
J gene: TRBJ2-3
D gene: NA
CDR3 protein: CSANPGLLSTDTQYF
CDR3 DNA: TGCAGTGCTAATCCGGGACTCTTGTCCACAGATACGCAGTATTTT

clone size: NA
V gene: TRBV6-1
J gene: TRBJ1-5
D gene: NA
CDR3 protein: CASRNGEGQPQHF
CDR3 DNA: TGTGCCAGCCGAAACGGGGAGGGTCAGCCCCAGCATTTT

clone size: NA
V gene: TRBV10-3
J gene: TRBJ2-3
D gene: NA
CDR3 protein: CAAMKTETDTQYF
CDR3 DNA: TGTGCCGCCATGAAGACTGAGACAGATACGCAGTATTTT

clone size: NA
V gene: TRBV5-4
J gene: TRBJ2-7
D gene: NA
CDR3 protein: CASSFGQWGYEQYF
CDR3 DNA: TGTGCCAGCAGCTTCGGCCAATGGGGGTACGAGCAGTACTTC

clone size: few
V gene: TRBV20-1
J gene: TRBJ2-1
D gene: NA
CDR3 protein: CSAGWGVLAVTYNEQFF
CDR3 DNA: TGCAGTGCTGGATGGGGGGTGTTAGCCGTCACCTACAATGAGCAGTTCTTC

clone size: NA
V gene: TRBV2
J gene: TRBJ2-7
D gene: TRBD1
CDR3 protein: CASSRQGSAYEQYF
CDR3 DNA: TGTGCCAGCAGTAGACAGGGGAGCGCCTACGAGCAGTACTTC

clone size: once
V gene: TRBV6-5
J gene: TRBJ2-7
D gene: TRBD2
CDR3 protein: CASSFSSGLAGGNYEQYF
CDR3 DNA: TGTGCCAGCAGTTTCAGTTCGGGACTAGCGGGAGGGAACTACGAGCAGTACTTC

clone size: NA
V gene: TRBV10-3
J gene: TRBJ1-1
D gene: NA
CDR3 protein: CASRTELMNTEAFF
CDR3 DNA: TGTGCCAGTAGAACAGAGCTTATGAACACTGAAGCTTTCTTT

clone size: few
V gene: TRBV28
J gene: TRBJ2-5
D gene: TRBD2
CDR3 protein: CASSFLFGLAGIQETQYF
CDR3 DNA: TGTGCCAGCAGTTTCCTTTTCGGACTAGCGGGGATCCAAGAGACCCAGTACTTC

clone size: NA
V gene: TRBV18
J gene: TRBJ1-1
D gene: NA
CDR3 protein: CASSSSGNTEAFF
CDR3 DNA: TGTGCCAGCTCATCGTCGGGCAACACTGAAGCTTTCTTT

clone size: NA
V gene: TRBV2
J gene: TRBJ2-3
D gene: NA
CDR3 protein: CASTQTASTDTQYF
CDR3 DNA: TGTGCCAGCACCCAGACGGCCAGCACAGATACGCAGTATTTT

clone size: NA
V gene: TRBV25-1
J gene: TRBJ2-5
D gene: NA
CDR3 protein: CASSPYPLSNQETQYF
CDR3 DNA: TGTGCCAGCAGTCCCTACCCCCTTAGCAACCAAGAGACCCAGTACTTC

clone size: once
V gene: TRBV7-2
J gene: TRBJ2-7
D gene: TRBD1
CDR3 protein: CASSHRQGTYEQYF
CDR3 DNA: TGTGCCAGCAGCCACCGACAGGGAACCTACGAGCAGTACTTC

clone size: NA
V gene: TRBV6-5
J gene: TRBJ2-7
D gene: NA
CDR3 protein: CASSLSIVNYEQYF
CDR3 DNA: TGTGCCAGCAGTTTATCAATTGTCAACTACGAGCAGTACTTC

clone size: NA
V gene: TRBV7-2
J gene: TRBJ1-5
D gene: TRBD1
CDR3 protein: CASSENRGQPQHF
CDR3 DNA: TGTGCCAGCAGCGAGAACAGGGGCCAGCCCCAGCATTTT

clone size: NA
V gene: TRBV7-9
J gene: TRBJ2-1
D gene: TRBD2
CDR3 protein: CASSFGASGRFDEQFF
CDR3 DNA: TGTGCCAGCAGCTTCGGGGCTAGCGGGAGATTCGATGAGCAGTTCTTC

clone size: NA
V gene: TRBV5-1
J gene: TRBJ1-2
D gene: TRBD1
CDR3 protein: CASSGQGINYGYTF
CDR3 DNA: TGCGCCAGCAGCGGACAGGGGATTAACTATGGCTACACCTTC

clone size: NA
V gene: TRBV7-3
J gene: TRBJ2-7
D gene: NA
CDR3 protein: CASSPGTGLEQYF
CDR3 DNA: TGTGCCAGCAGCCCAGGGACTGGATTGGAGCAGTACTTC

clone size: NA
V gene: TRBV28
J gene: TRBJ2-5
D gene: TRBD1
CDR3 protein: CASSREGLTGNGDRETQYF
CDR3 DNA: TGTGCCAGCAGTAGAGAGGGATTGACAGGGAACGGCGATAGAGAGACCCAGTACTTC

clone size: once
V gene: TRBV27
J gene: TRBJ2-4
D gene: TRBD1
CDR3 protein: CASSSSRIRDRGIIQYF
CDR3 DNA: TGTGCCAGCAGTTCAAGCCGAATCCGGGACAGGGGCATCATTCAGTACTTC

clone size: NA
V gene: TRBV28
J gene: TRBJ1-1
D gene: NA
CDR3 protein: CASTEMNTEAFF
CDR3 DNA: TGTGCCAGCACCGAGATGAACACTGAAGCTTTCTTT